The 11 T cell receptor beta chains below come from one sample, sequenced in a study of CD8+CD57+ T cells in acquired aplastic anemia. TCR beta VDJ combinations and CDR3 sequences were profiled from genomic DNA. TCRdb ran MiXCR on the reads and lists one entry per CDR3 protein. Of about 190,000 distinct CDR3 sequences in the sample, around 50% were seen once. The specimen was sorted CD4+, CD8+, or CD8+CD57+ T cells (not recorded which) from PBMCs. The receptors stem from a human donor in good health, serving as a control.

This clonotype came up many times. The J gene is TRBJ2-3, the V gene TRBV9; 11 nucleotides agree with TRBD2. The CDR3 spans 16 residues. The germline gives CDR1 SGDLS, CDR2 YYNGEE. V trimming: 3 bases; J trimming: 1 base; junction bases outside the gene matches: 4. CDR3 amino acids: CASSAVLAGGTDTQYF. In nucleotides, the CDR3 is TGTGCCAGCAGCGCGGTACTAGCGGGGGGCACAGATACGCAGTATTTT. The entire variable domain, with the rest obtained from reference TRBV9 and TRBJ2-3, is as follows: DSGVTQTPKHLITATGQRVTLRCSPRSGDLSVYWYQQSLDQGLQFLIQYYNGEERAKGNILERFSAQQFPDLHSELNLSSLELGDSALYFCASSAVLAGGTDTQYFGPGTRLTVL.

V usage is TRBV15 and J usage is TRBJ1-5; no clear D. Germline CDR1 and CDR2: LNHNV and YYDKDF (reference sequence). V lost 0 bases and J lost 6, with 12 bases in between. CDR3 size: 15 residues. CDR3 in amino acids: CATSRDGTAGQPQHF. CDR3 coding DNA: TGTGCCACCAGCAGAGATGGAACAGCGGGTCAGCCCCAGCATTTT.

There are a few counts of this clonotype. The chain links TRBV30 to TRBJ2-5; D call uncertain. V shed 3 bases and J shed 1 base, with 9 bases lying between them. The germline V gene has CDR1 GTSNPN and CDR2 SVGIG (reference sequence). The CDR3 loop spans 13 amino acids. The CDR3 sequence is CAWSYGVQETQYF. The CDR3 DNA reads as TGTGCCTGGAGCTACGGAGTCCAAGAGACCCAGTACTTC.

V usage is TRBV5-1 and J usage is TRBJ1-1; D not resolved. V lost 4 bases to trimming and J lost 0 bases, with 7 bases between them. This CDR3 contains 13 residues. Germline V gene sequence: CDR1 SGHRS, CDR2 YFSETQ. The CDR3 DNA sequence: TGCGCCAGCAGCGTTAGGGTGAACACTGAAGCTTTCTTT. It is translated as CASSVRVNTEAFF.

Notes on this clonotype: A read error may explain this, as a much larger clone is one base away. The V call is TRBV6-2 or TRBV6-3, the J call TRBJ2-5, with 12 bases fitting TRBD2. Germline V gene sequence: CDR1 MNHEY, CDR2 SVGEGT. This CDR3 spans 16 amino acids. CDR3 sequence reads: CACSPPSSGGAETQYF. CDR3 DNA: TGTGCCTGCAGTCCCCCCTCTAGCGGGGGGGCGGAGACCCAGTACTTC.

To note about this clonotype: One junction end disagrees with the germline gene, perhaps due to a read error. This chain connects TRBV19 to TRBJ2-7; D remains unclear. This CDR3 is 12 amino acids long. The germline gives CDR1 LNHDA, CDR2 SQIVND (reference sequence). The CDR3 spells CASSSVPYGQYF. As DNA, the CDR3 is TGTGCCAGTAGTAGTGTCCCCTACGGGCAGTACTTC.

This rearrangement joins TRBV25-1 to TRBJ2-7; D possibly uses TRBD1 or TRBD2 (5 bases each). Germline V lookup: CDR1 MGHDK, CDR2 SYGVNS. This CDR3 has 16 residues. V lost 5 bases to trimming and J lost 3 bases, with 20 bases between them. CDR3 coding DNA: TGTGCCAGCAGTTACTCATCCCGGGGCCTGATCTACGAGCAGTACTTC. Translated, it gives CASSYSSRGLIYEQYF.

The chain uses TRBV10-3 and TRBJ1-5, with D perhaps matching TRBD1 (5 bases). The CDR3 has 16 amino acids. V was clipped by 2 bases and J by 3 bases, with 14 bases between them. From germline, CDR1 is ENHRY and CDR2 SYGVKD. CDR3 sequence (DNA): TGTGCCATCAGTGAGCGTACGGGACTGATCAATCAGCCCCAGCATTTT. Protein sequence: CAISERTGLINQPQHF.

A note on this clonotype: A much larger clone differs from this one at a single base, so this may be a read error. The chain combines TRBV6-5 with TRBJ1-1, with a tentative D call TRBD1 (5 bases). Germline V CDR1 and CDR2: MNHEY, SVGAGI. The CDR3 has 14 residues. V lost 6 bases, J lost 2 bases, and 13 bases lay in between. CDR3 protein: CASRSYQGNTEAFF. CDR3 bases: TGTGCCAGCAGGTCCTATCAGGGAAACACTGAAGCTTTCTTT.

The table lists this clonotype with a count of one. The CDR3, as DNA: TGCGCCAGCAGCCAAGTGGGGGCAGGACCCACGCAGTATTTT. Amino acid sequence: CASSQVGAGPTQYF. The rearrangement links TRBV4-1 to TRBJ2-3; D might be TRBD1 (6 bases). CDR1 MGHRA and CDR2 YSYEKL come from the germline V gene. V lost 1 base and J 9 bases, leaving 14 bases between the germline ends. The CDR3 runs 14 residues.

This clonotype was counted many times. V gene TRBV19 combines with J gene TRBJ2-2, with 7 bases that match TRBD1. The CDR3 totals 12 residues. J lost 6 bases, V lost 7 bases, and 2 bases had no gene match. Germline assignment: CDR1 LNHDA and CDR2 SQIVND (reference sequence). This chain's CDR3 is CASIQGPGELFF. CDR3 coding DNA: TGTGCCAGTATACAGGGGCCCGGGGAGCTGTTTTTT.